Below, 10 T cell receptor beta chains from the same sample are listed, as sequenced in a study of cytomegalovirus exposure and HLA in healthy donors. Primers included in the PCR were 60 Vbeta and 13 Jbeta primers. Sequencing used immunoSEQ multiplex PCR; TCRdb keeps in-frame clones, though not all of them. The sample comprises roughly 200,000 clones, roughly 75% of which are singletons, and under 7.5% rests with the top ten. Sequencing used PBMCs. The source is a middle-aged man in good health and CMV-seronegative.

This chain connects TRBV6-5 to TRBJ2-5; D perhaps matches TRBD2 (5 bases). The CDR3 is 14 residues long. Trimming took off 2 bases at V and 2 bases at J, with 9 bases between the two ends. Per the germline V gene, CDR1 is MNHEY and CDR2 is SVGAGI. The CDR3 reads CASSYKGVQETQYF. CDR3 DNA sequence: TGTGCCAGCAGTTACAAGGGAGTACAAGAGACCCAGTACTTC.

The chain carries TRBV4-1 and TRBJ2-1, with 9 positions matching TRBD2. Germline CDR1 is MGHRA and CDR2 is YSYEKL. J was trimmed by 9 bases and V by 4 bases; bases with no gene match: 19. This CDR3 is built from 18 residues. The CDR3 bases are TGCGCCAGCAGCCCTCCGGGGAGCGGGAGGCTCGGACGCAGTGAGCAGTTCTTC. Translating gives CASSPPGSGRLGRSEQFF.

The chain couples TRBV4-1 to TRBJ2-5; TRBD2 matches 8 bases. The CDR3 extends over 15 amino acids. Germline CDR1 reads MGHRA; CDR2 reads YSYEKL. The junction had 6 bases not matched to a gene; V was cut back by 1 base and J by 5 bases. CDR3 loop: CASSQGTAGVETQYF. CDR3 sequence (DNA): TGCGCCAGCAGCCAAGGTACAGCGGGAGTGGAGACCCAGTACTTC.

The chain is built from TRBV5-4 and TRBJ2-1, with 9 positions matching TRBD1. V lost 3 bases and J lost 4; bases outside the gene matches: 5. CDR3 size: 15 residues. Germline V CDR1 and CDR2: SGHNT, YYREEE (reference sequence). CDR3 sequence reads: CASSSPGQGYNEQFF. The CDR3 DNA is TGTGCCAGCAGCTCTCCGGGACAGGGTTACAATGAGCAGTTCTTC.

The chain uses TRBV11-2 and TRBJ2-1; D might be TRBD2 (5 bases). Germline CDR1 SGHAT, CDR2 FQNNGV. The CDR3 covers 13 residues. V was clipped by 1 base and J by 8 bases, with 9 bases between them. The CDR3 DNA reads TGTGCCAGCAGCTTAGGGGGTAGCGATGAGCAGTTCTTC. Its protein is CASSLGGSDEQFF.

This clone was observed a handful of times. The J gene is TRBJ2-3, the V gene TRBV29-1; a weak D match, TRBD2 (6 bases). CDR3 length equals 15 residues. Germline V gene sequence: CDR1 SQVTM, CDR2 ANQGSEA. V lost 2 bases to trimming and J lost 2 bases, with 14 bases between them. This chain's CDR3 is CSVERPGTYTDTQYF. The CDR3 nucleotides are TGCAGCGTTGAAAGGCCAGGGACTTACACAGATACGCAGTATTTT.

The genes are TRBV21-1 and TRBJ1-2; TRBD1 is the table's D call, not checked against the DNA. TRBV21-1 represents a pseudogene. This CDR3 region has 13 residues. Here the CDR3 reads CASMKTGNYGYTF. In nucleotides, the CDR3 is TGTGCCAGCATGAAGACAGGGAACTATGGCTACACCTTC.

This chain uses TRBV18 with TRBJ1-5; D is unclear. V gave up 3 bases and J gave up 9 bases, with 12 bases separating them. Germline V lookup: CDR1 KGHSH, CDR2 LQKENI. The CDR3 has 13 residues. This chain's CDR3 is CASSPEMSWPQHF. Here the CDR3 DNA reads TGTGCCAGCTCACCCGAAATGAGTTGGCCCCAGCATTTT. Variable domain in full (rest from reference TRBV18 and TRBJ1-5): NAGVMQNPRHLVRRRGQEARLRCSPMKGHSHVYWYRQLPEEGLKFMVYLQKENIIDESGMPKERFSAEFPKEGPSILRIQQVVRGDSAAYFCASSPEMSWPQHFGDGTRLSIL.

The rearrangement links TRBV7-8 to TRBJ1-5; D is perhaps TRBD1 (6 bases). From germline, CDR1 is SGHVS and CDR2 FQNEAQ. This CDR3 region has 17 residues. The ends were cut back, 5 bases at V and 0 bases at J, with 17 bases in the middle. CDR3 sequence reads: CASSPIRGTLSNQPQHF. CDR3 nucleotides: TGTGCCAGCAGCCCGATAAGAGGGACACTTAGCAATCAGCCCCAGCATTTT.

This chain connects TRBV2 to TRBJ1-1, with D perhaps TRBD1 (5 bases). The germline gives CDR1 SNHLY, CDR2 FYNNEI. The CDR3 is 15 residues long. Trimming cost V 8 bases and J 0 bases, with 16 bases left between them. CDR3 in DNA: TGTGCCAGCTACAGCGGGGGAGCCGTGAACACTGAAGCTTTCTTT. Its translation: CASYSGGAVNTEAFF.